Below, 9 T cell receptor beta chains from the same sample are listed, as sequenced in a study of shared clonotypes between healthy human individuals. This table comes from immunoSEQ multiplex PCR, and its TCRdb copy is limited to in-frame clones, with some not included. The sample includes 2 million to 2.5 million clones, 85% to 95% of them seen just once. The specimen was naive CD4+ T cells from PBMCs. The sample's subset: CD45RA+ positively selected. The receptors come from a man aged 18 to 35 in good health. Some clones in this sample may be carry-over from other donors' samples.

This sequence joins TRBV6-1 and TRBJ2-5; maybe TRBD1 (5 bases). CDR1 is MNHNS and CDR2 is SASEGT in the germline V gene. Between the trimmed V and J ends, which lost 2 bases and 1 base, there was a span of 14 bases. This CDR3 region has 16 residues. This CDR3 reads CASSERSWGSQETQYF. CDR3 nucleotide sequence: TGTGCCAGCAGTGAAAGGAGTTGGGGCAGCCAAGAGACCCAGTACTTC.

The chain carries TRBV7-3 and TRBJ2-1; tentatively, D is TRBD2 (5 bases). This CDR3 region has 15 residues. V was clipped by 6 bases and J by 0 bases, with 12 bases between them. Germline V gene data show CDR1 as SGHTA and CDR2 as FQGTGA. The CDR3 coding sequence is TGTGCCAGCAGTCCGGACTTTAGCTCCTACAATGAGCAGTTCTTC. Translated, it gives CASSPDFSSYNEQFF.

This chain connects TRBV9 to TRBJ1-1; TRBD1 matches at 7 bases. CDR1 and CDR2 from the germline V gene are SGDLS and YYNGEE. There are 14 residues in the CDR3. With 3 bases clipped from V and 5 bases from J, the junction kept 7 bases outside the gene matches. The CDR3 DNA is TGTGCCAGCAGCGCCGTAACAGGGGAAACTGAAGCTTTCTTT. Translated, it gives CASSAVTGETEAFF. The whole variable domain, remainder taken from reference TRBV9 and TRBJ1-1, is DSGVTQTPKHLITATGQRVTLRCSPRSGDLSVYWYQQSLDQGLQFLIQYYNGEERAKGNILERFSAQQFPDLHSELNLSSLELGDSALYFCASSAVTGETEAFFGQGTRLTVV.

The chain uses TRBV11-2 and TRBJ2-1; D is possibly TRBD1 or TRBD2 (5 bases each). Germline V gene sequence: CDR1 SGHAT, CDR2 FQNNGV. The CDR3 totals 15 residues. Trimming left V 5 bases short and J 0 bases short, with 11 bases between. The DNA of the CDR3 is TGTGCCAGCAGCCTGGGACCCCCCTCCTACAATGAGCAGTTCTTC. This translates into CASSLGPPSYNEQFF. The full variable domain, with the rest looked up from reference TRBV11-2 and TRBJ2-1, is EAGVAQSPRYKIIEKRQSVAFWCNPISGHATLYWYQQILGQGPKLLIQFQNNGVVDDSQLPKDRFSAERLKGVDSTLKIQPAKLEDSAVYLCASSLGPPSYNEQFFGPGTRLTVL.

This clone was counted once. The J gene is TRBJ2-6, the V gene TRBV4-2; TRBD2 is a possible D gene (5 bases). This CDR3 spans 16 amino acids. V lost 10 bases and J 0 bases, leaving 16 bases between the germline ends. The germline gives CDR1 LGHNA, CDR2 YNFKEQ. The CDR3 coding sequence is TGTGCCACCCGCAAGGTGGAGGTCTCTGGGGCCAACGTCCTGACTTTC. Translating it yields CATRKVEVSGANVLTF.

The chain employs TRBV7-2 and TRBJ2-2; a weak D match, TRBD1 (6 bases). CDR3 size: 14 residues. V was cut by 6 bases and J by 3 bases, with 11 bases left in between. Germline-derived CDR1 and CDR2 are SGHTA and FQGNSA. The DNA of the CDR3 is TGTGCCAGCAGTCGACAGGTTTACACCGGGGAGCTGTTTTTT. This gives the protein CASSRQVYTGELFF.

The chain carries TRBV7-2 and TRBJ2-2; the D is unclear. CDR1 is SGHTA and CDR2 is FQGNSA in the germline V gene. CDR3 length: 16 residues. The germline V and J ends were trimmed by 5 bases and 4 bases, with 17 bases remaining between them. CDR3 in amino acids: CASSAQSPVITGELFF. For the CDR3, the DNA is TGTGCCAGCAGCGCGCAGTCCCCGGTAATCACCGGGGAGCTGTTTTTT.

The chain carries TRBV9 and TRBJ1-1; D unresolved. Trimming took 1 base from V and 6 from J, leaving 13 bases between them. CDR1 and CDR2 from the germline V gene are SGDLS and YYNGEE. The CDR3 totals 14 residues. The DNA for the CDR3 is TGTGCCAGCAGCGTAAGGACCTCCCGGGCTGAAGCTTTCTTT. This translates into CASSVRTSRAEAFF.

The gene calls are TRBV6-1 and TRBJ1-4; possibly TRBD1 for D (5 bases). This CDR3 comprises 15 residues. CDR1 and CDR2 from the germline V gene are MNHNS and SASEGT. V was cut by 6 bases and J by 2 bases, with 13 bases left in between. CDR3 sequence: CASRITWGTNEKLFF. CDR3 DNA: TGTGCCAGCAGGATTACCTGGGGCACTAATGAAAAACTGTTTTTT.